This T cell receptor (beta chain) originates from a study of blood T cell repertoires in COVID-19. On the study more broadly: The United States, Italy and Spain provided the acute and convalescent COVID-19 samples.

Those enrolled, adults aged about 18 to 89 years, came from some 23 US areas. Participant-given clinical history determined each cohort assignment. CDR1 MNHEY and CDR2 SVGAGI come from the germline V gene. Between the trimmed V and J ends, which lost 5 bases and 1 base, there was a span of 14 bases. CDR3 length: 15 amino acids. Only in-frame clones appear in the TCRdb table, and some are missing; sequencing was by immunoSEQ multiplex PCR. Seen here are over 250,000 clones, roughly 80% observed once, and the top ten hold over 4%. The sequencing sample was made of PBMCs or T cells enriched from blood (not recorded which). The source of this sequence is a man aged 30-40 years with acute COVID-19. The chain recombines TRBV6-5 with TRBJ1-1; possible D gene TRBD1, 5 bases. The CDR3 DNA is TGTGCCAGCAGTCCGGGGGTGGGGTCGAACACTGAAGCTTTCTTT. Translating it yields CASSPGVGSNTEAFF.